These 22 T cell receptor beta chains came from one sample sequenced in a study of OX40 agonist ivuxolimab in advanced cancers. Libraries were prepared by immunoSEQ multiplex PCR; TCRdb keeps only in-frame clonotypes and omits some of them. This repertoire shows tens of thousands of clones, about 78% found once; its top ten account for roughly a fifth. The material was CD4+ or CD8+ T cells sorted from blood, obtained in a trial of the OX40 agonist ivuxolimab. These receptors were collected from an adult with an advanced solid tumor such as melanoma, head and neck, liver or kidney cancer.

This clone has just a few counts. The rearrangement joins TRBV4-3 to TRBJ1-2; D is uncertain. The CDR3 sequence is 15 residues long. The V gene's germline CDR1 is LGHNA and CDR2 YSLEER. V lost 1 base and J 7 bases, leaving 16 bases between the germline ends. CDR3 in amino acids: CASSQGHPATSGYTF. The CDR3 region has the DNA TGCGCCAGCAGCCAAGGACACCCGGCAACGAGTGGCTACACCTTC.

V gene TRBV5-1 combines with J gene TRBJ1-2, with D perhaps matching TRBD1 (5 bases). Germline CDR1 and CDR2: SGHRS and YFSETQ. This CDR3 comprises 13 residues. The V end was cut by 0 bases, the J end by 6 bases, with 9 bases between. Written as DNA, the CDR3 is TGCGCCAGCAGCTTGGGGGGACCAAATGGCTACACCTTC. It translates to CASSLGGPNGYTF. Variable domain in full (rest from reference TRBV5-1 and TRBJ1-2): KAGVTQTPRYLIKTRGQQVTLSCSPISGHRSVSWYQQTPGQGLQFLFEYFSETQRNKGNFPGRFSGRQFSNSRSEMNVSTLELGDSALYLCASSLGGPNGYTFGSGTRLTVV.

The chain links TRBV5-6 to TRBJ2-7, with TRBD1 matching 8 bases. The ends lost 0 bases at V and 5 bases at J; junction bases unmatched: 4. The germline V gene encodes CDR1 SGHDT and CDR2 YYEEEE. This CDR3 comprises 14 residues. The CDR3 DNA follows: TGTGCCAGCAGCTTGGCGCAGGGGGCCCACGAGCAGTACTTC. As protein: CASSLAQGAHEQYF.

The chain carries TRBV19 and TRBJ2-1; 7 nucleotides agree with TRBD2. J was trimmed by 6 bases and V by 3 bases; bases with no gene match: 5. Germline V CDR1 and CDR2: LNHDA, SQIVND (reference sequence). This CDR3 comprises 14 residues. The CDR3 reads CASSMAREFNEQFF. The DNA of the CDR3 is TGTGCCAGTAGTATGGCGCGGGAGTTCAATGAGCAGTTCTTC.

V is TRBV11-1 and J is TRBJ1-6; D might be TRBD1 (5 bases). The CDR3 is 16 amino acids. Trimming took off 1 base at V and 7 bases at J, with 14 bases between the two ends. The germline gives CDR1 SGHAT, CDR2 FQDESV (reference sequence). The CDR3 sequence is CASSLGSRVGNSPLHF. For the CDR3, the DNA is TGTGCCAGCAGCTTAGGATCCAGGGTTGGAAATTCACCCCTCCACTTT.

This clone was observed a few times. The chain has TRBV7-8 and TRBJ2-5; D is possibly TRBD1 (6 bases). The CDR3 extends over 13 amino acids. Trimming shortened V by 6 bases and J by 5 bases, and 13 bases separated the two germline ends. Germline assignment: CDR1 SGHVS and CDR2 FQNEAQ. The CDR3, as DNA: TGTGCCAGCAGGGCAACAGGGCGCGAGACCCAGTACTTC. It yields the protein CASRATGRETQYF.

This chain joins TRBV7-2 and TRBJ2-2; 13 nucleotides match TRBD2. The CDR3 covers 15 residues. V was pared by 3 bases and J by 7 bases, with 2 bases of the junction left unmatched. Germline CDR1 and CDR2: SGHTA and FQGNSA. The CDR3 DNA is TGTGCCAGCAGCTTTGGACTAGCGGGAGTCGGGGAGCTGTTTTTT. Translation: CASSFGLAGVGELFF.

The J gene is TRBJ2-2, the V gene TRBV6-6, with D tentatively TRBD1 (6 bases). The CDR3 covers 12 residues. Trimming cost V 7 bases and J 7 bases, with 10 bases left between them. The germline V gene has CDR1 MNHNY and CDR2 SVGAGI (reference sequence). CDR3 region: CASIQGDGELFF. CDR3 sequence (DNA): TGTGCCAGCATACAGGGTGACGGGGAGCTGTTTTTT.

This clone was detected only a few times. The gene calls are TRBV4-3 and TRBJ1-2, with no clear D. V lost 3 bases to trimming and J lost 1 base, with 15 bases between them. Germline V gene lookup returns CDR1 LGHNA and CDR2 YSLEER. The length of the CDR3 is 16 residues. This CDR3 reads CASSQNSEAVNYGYTF. The CDR3 DNA sequence: TGCGCCAGCAGCCAGAACTCAGAGGCGGTTAACTATGGCTACACCTTC.

The chain links TRBV7-2 to TRBJ2-3, with 10 bases identical to TRBD2. The CDR3 loop spans 17 amino acids. The V segment lost 6 bases and the J segment 0 bases; nucleotides outside the gene matches: 9. Germline loops: CDR1 SGHTA, CDR2 FQGNSA. Here the CDR3 DNA reads TGTGCCAGCAGTTTCTCTAGCGGGGGAGCTAGCACAGATACGCAGTATTTT. It translates to CASSFSSGGASTDTQYF.

This clone was counted ten times or more. The V call is TRBV7-6, the J call TRBJ2-7; perhaps TRBD2 as D (5 bases). The CDR3 covers 11 residues. Germline V gene lookup returns CDR1 SGHVS and CDR2 FNYEAQ. The V end was cut by 1 base, the J end by 7 bases, with 5 bases between. The CDR3, as DNA: TGTGCCAGCAGCTTAGAGCGGGAGCAGTACTTC. It encodes CASSLEREQYF. The full variable domain, completed using reference TRBV7-6 and TRBJ2-7, is GAGVSQSPRYKVTKRGQDVALRCDPISGHVSLYWYRQALGQGPEFLTYFNYEAQQDKSGLPNDRFSAERPEGSISTLTIQRTEQRDSAMYRCASSLEREQYFGPGTRLTVT.

V and J are TRBV7-6 and TRBJ1-2; 11 bases line up with TRBD1. Germline-derived CDR1 and CDR2 are SGHVS and FNYEAQ. The CDR3 totals 14 residues. Trimming took 1 base from V and 8 from J; bases not matched to a gene: 3. CDR3 in amino acids: CASSLDGQGAGYTF. Here the CDR3 DNA reads TGTGCCAGCAGCTTAGATGGACAGGGGGCAGGCTACACCTTC.

The rearrangement links TRBV5-6 to TRBJ1-2; possible D gene TRBD1, 5 bases. This CDR3 is built from 12 residues. CDR1 is SGHDT, CDR2 YYEEEE, per germline. The V and J ends lost 4 bases and 8 bases respectively, with 12 bases between them. CDR3 sequence: CASSVPGAGYTF. CDR3 DNA sequence: TGTGCCAGCAGCGTACCCGGGGCAGGCTACACCTTC.

This sequence joins TRBV11-3 and TRBJ2-1; D perhaps matches TRBD1 (5 bases). The V and J ends lost 4 bases and 7 bases respectively, with 8 bases between them. CDR3 size: 12 residues. Germline values: CDR1 SGHNT, CDR2 YENEEA. The CDR3 protein is CASSSRQNEQFF. In nucleotides, the CDR3 is TGTGCCAGCAGCTCTAGACAGAATGAGCAGTTCTTC.

The chain joins TRBV4-1 to TRBJ2-5; 11 nucleotides align to TRBD2. The CDR3 covers 17 residues. V was pared by 4 bases and J by 5 bases, with 12 bases of the junction left unmatched. The germline V gene has CDR1 MGHRA and CDR2 YSYEKL. CDR3 residues: CASSRQIAGTSGETQYF. The DNA for the CDR3 is TGCGCCAGCAGCCGACAGATCGCTGGGACTAGCGGCGAGACCCAGTACTTC.

V and J are TRBV6-4 and TRBJ2-3; D possibly corresponds to TRBD2 (6 bases). The CDR3 has 17 residues. The V and J ends lost 0 bases and 1 base respectively, with 14 bases between them. The germline V gene encodes CDR1 MRHNA and CDR2 SNTAGT. CDR3 in DNA: TGTGCCAGCAGTGACTCAGATAGCGGTAGGGGCACAGATACGCAGTATTTT. Translated, it gives CASSDSDSGRGTDTQYF.

The chain uses TRBV27 and TRBJ2-2; D call uncertain. The germline gives CDR1 MNHEY, CDR2 SMNVEV (reference sequence). Trimming shortened V by 5 bases and J by 3 bases, and 19 bases separated the two germline ends. CDR3 length: 17 residues. The CDR3 nucleotides are TGTGCCAGCAGTACCTCCTGGGGTGGTGGGGACACCGGGGAGCTGTTTTTT. Protein product: CASSTSWGGGDTGELFF.

The J gene is TRBJ2-1, the V gene TRBV18; 7 bases line up with TRBD2. This CDR3 comprises 17 residues. Per germline, CDR1 KGHSH and CDR2 LQKENI. V dropped 0 bases and J dropped 6; count of bases not matched to a gene: 11. The CDR3 is CASSPPQRLATRNEQFF. DNA for the CDR3: TGTGCCAGCTCACCACCGCAGAGACTAGCAACCCGCAATGAGCAGTTCTTC.

The chain employs TRBV4-3 and TRBJ2-2, with 8 positions matching TRBD2. The CDR3 contains 15 residues. Germline V CDR1 and CDR2: LGHNA, YSLEER. The ends lost 3 bases at V and 2 bases at J; junction bases unmatched: 2. CDR3 DNA: TGCGCCAGCAGCCAGGGACTAGGCAACACCGGGGAGCTGTTTTTT. The encoded protein is CASSQGLGNTGELFF.

The chain couples TRBV19 to TRBJ2-3, with D tentatively TRBD1 (5 bases). From germline, CDR1 is LNHDA and CDR2 SQIVND (reference sequence). The CDR3 is made up of 18 amino acids. V gave up 3 bases and J gave up 0 bases, with 19 bases separating them. The chain's CDR3 is CASSILRGRYSSTDTQYF. The CDR3, as DNA: TGTGCCAGTAGTATTTTAAGGGGCCGTTATTCTAGCACAGATACGCAGTATTTT. The whole variable domain, filled in from reference TRBV19 and TRBJ2-3, reads DGGITQSPKYLFRKEGQNVTLSCEQNLNHDAMYWYRQDPGQGLRLIYYSQIVNDFQKGDIAEGYSVSREKKESFPLTVTSAQKNPTAFYLCASSILRGRYSSTDTQYFGPGTRLTVL.

The chain combines TRBV19 with TRBJ1-5; D call uncertain. The CDR3 length is 14 residues. Between the trimmed V and J ends, which lost 8 bases and 0 bases, there was a span of 11 bases. In germline, CDR1 is LNHDA, CDR2 SQIVND (reference sequence). The CDR3 DNA follows: TGTGCCAGTTATAATGGTTATAGCAATCAGCCCCAGCATTTT. Translation: CASYNGYSNQPQHF.

The chain employs TRBV6-5 and TRBJ1-2; D is unclear. CDR1 is MNHEY, CDR2 SVGAGI, per germline. The CDR3 length is 14 residues. V lost 4 bases, J lost 0 bases, and 9 bases lay in between. In nucleotides, the CDR3 is TGTGCCAGCAGTTTGCTCGGGGCTAACTATGGCTACACCTTC. Translation: CASSLLGANYGYTF.